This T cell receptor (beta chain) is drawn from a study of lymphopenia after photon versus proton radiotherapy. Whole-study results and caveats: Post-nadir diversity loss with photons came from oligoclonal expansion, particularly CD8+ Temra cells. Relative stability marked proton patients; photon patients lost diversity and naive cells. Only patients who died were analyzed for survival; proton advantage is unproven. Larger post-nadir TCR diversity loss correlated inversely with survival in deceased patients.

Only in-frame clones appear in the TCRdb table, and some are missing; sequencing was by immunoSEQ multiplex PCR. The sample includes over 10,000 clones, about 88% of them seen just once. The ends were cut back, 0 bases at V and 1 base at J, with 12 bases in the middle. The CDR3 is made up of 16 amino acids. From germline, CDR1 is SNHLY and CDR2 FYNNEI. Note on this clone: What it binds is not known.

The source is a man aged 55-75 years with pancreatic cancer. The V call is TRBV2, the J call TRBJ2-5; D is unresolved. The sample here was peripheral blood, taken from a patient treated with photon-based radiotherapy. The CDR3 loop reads CASSEAGGRAQETQYF. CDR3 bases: TGTGCCAGCAGTGAAGCGGGTGGCCGGGCCCAAGAGACCCAGTACTTC.